This passage covers 17 T cell receptor beta chains from one sample sequenced in a study of a mutant IDH1 vaccine in newly diagnosed glioma listed by TCRdb under 2021. Library preparation employed the immunoSEQ multiplex PCR assay. The table was pulled from immuneACCESS by TCRdb, which kept in-frame rearrangements only. Such tables lose some clones; where checked, under half of the loss comes from unresolved V genes, and the rest has no known cause. Across this sample there are 110,000 or so clones, with roughly nine tenths seen only once. Jointly, the top ten make up under 0.8% of the sample. Their antigens remain unidentified. Sample time point, as interpreted from the label and publication: week 11, during vaccination. Every vaccine dose consisted of 300 ug of a 20-mer mutant IDH1 peptide in Montanide, administered subcutaneously together with topical imiquimod. The source material was PBMCs, sampled from a glioma patient whose treatment included an IDH1 peptide vaccine. The receptors originated from a woman aged 50 to 60 with glioma.

This clone was detected once. The rearrangement joins TRBV6-5 to TRBJ2-5; D might be TRBD2 (6 bases). V gave up 8 bases and J gave up 11 bases, with 15 bases separating them. The germline V gene encodes CDR1 MNHEY and CDR2 SVGAGI. The CDR3 has 11 amino acids. This chain's CDR3 is CASGLWGEQYF. As DNA, the CDR3 is TGTGCCAGCGGCCTATGGGGGGAGCAGTACTTC.

This chain joins TRBV2 and TRBJ2-1, with 7 bases matching TRBD1. With 7 bases clipped from V and 7 bases from J, the junction kept 13 bases outside the gene matches. The germline gives CDR1 SNHLY, CDR2 FYNNEI. CDR3 size: 15 residues. CDR3: CASTTGVSSRNEQFF. CDR3 sequence (DNA): TGTGCCAGCACTACAGGGGTGTCAAGTAGGAATGAGCAGTTCTTC.

This clone was found a few times. The chain employs TRBV19 and TRBJ2-2; 9 bases agree with TRBD1. From germline, CDR1 is LNHDA and CDR2 SQIVND (reference sequence). Trimming removed 2 bases from V and 4 bases from J; junction bases left unmatched: 5. The CDR3 runs to 16 residues. CDR3 bases: TGTGCCAGTAGTATAACAGGGGGCGCAAGCACCGGGGAGCTGTTTTTT. It translates to CASSITGGASTGELFF.

The CDR3 region has the DNA TGTGCCAGCAGCCCTACCTGGGGGCCTAGGAATGAGCAGTTCTTC. This sequence encodes CASSPTWGPRNEQFF. V is TRBV5-4 and J is TRBJ2-1, with D possibly TRBD1 on 6 matching bases. This CDR3 contains 15 residues. Germline V CDR1 and CDR2: SGHNT, YYREEE (reference sequence). Between the trimmed V and J ends, which lost 4 bases and 7 bases, there was a span of 18 bases.

The genes are TRBV19 and TRBJ2-1, with 14 bases that match TRBD2. Losses at the gene ends were 9 bases for V and 8 bases for J; bases not matched to a gene: 6. Germline V gene sequence: CDR1 LNHDA, CDR2 SQIVND (reference sequence). The CDR3 is made up of 14 amino acids. For the CDR3, the DNA is TGTGCCAGCGGGGGACTAGCGGGAGTGTATGAGCAGTTCTTC. It specifies CASGGLAGVYEQFF.

The gene calls are TRBV10-3 and TRBJ2-1, with D tentatively TRBD2 (7 bases). The length of the CDR3 is 16 residues. V was shortened by 4 bases and J by 2 bases, with 15 bases between the two germline ends. Germline V lookup: CDR1 ENHRY, CDR2 SYGVKD. The CDR3 bases are TGTGCCATCAGTGGGACGGAGGGGGGGGCCTACAATGAGCAGTTCTTC. Protein product: CAISGTEGGAYNEQFF.

The chain uses TRBV19 and TRBJ1-4; D is undetermined. Germline-derived CDR1 and CDR2 are LNHDA and SQIVND (reference sequence). This CDR3 is built from 13 residues. Trimming took 9 bases from V and 7 from J, leaving 15 bases between them. CDR3 in DNA: TGTGCCAGCGGATTGTCACTGTTTGAAAAACTGTTTTTT. It encodes CASGLSLFEKLFF.

This clone was observed a handful of times. This sample also contains other DNA sequences that code for the same CDR3. V and J are TRBV5-1 and TRBJ1-1; tentative D call: TRBD1 (6 bases). Trimming removed 3 bases from V and 1 base from J, with 7 bases in between. The CDR3 totals 13 residues. Per germline, CDR1 SGHRS and CDR2 YFSETQ. Here the CDR3 reads CASSSTGNTEAFF. In DNA form, the CDR3 reads TGCGCCAGCAGCTCGACAGGGAACACTGAAGCTTTCTTT.

The J gene is TRBJ2-5, the V gene TRBV5-4; no definite D call. The CDR3 extends over 13 amino acids. V gave up 1 base and J gave up 2 bases, with 6 bases separating them. Germline V lookup: CDR1 SGHNT, CDR2 YYREEE (reference sequence). The DNA of the CDR3 is TGTGCCAGCAGCTTGCCCTCTCAAGAGACCCAGTACTTC. This translates into CASSLPSQETQYF.

The CDR3 is CASSQFPTGSPYEQYF. The CDR3 DNA follows: TGCGCCAGCAGCCAATTCCCGACAGGGTCACCCTACGAGCAGTACTTC. This chain links TRBV4-1 with TRBJ2-7; 7 bases agree with TRBD1. CDR1 is MGHRA and CDR2 is YSYEKL in the germline V gene. After removal of 2 bases from V and 2 bases from J, the junction contained 9 bases not matched to a gene. This CDR3 is 16 amino acids long.

This clone appeared a single time. The chain employs TRBV5-1 and TRBJ2-3, with D perhaps TRBD1 (5 bases). The ends were cut back, 3 bases at V and 2 bases at J, with 10 bases in the middle. CDR1 is SGHRS, CDR2 YFSETQ, per germline. This CDR3 is 14 amino acids long. The CDR3 nucleotides are TGCGCCAGCAGCTCAACAGGAGACACAGATACGCAGTATTTT. Amino acid sequence: CASSSTGDTDTQYF.

The chain has TRBV27 and TRBJ1-1; perhaps TRBD1 as D (6 bases). Germline CDR1 MNHEY, CDR2 SMNVEV (reference sequence). CDR3 length: 13 amino acids. V was shortened by 8 bases and J by 1 base, with 11 bases between the two germline ends. DNA of the CDR3: TGTGCCAGCCTGGGGGCCCAGAACACTGAAGCTTTCTTT. Translation: CASLGAQNTEAFF.

The CDR3 here is CASSPYQETQYF. The CDR3 DNA is TGTGCCAGCAGCCCGTACCAAGAGACCCAGTACTTC. The J gene is TRBJ2-5, the V gene TRBV7-8, with no clear D. Trimming took off 5 bases at V and 0 bases at J, with 4 bases between the two ends. There are 12 residues in the CDR3. Germline V CDR1 and CDR2: SGHVS, FQNEAQ.

The chain uses TRBV2 and TRBJ2-1, with a tentative D call TRBD1 (5 bases). Germline lookup yields CDR1 SNHLY and CDR2 FYNNEI. There are 14 residues in the CDR3. V shed 4 bases and J shed 4 bases, with 11 bases lying between them. This CDR3 reads CASSVQVGYNEQFF. CDR3 in DNA: TGTGCCAGCAGTGTACAGGTGGGATACAATGAGCAGTTCTTC.

The chain carries TRBV11-2 and TRBJ1-6; D is ambiguous. V lost 5 bases and J 14 bases, leaving 13 bases between the germline ends. CDR1 and CDR2 from the germline V gene are SGHAT and FQNNGV. This CDR3 is 12 amino acids long. The DNA for the CDR3 is TGTGCCAGCAGCCCGGGCCCCTCGGCCCTCCACTTT. It encodes CASSPGPSALHF.

This chain uses TRBV14 with TRBJ2-5; a possible D gene is TRBD1 (8 bases). With the DNA end fitting TRBJ2-7 better, the J assignment may be wrong. The V gene's germline CDR1 is SGHDN and CDR2 FVKESK. There are 16 residues in the CDR3. CDR3 DNA sequence: TGTGCCAGCAGCCGAACCAACAGGGGGGGCTCCTACGAGCAGTACTTC. It is translated as CASSRTNRGGSYEQYF.

The chain joins TRBV5-5 to TRBJ1-4; D gene ambiguous. The CDR3 spans 12 residues. V was shortened by 4 bases and J by 8 bases, with 9 bases between the two germline ends. Germline CDR1 reads SGHKS; CDR2 reads YYEKEE (reference sequence). As DNA, the CDR3 is TGTGCCAGCAGCCCGGACGGGGAAAAACTGTTTTTT. It specifies CASSPDGEKLFF.